This T cell receptor (beta chain) stems from a study of beta chain features in type 1 diabetes. Study context: Examined across all samples were just under 110,000,000 sorted cells. Study outcomes and limitations: Naive, central memory and regulatory TCRB repertoires appeared more similar among patients than healthy donors. TCRB CDR3s were moderately but significantly shorter in Type 1 diabetes patients in all four CD4+ subsets. Patients and controls would share equally any PCR tilt toward shorter templates.

The CDR3 covers 12 residues. Trimming removed 6 bases from V and 5 bases from J, with 10 bases in between. Germline V gives CDR1 LNHDA, CDR2 SQIVND (reference sequence). Worth noting for this clone: The antigen remains unidentified.

Every bit of the isolated RNA underwent reverse transcription, so sequencing read expressed TCRB transcripts. The assay was immunoSEQ multiplex PCR, and TCRdb's table has in-frame clones only and misses some. The sample holds around 140,000 clones, around 13% seen once. The sample was central memory CD4+ T cells from blood. The chain couples TRBV19 to TRBJ1-2; D might be TRBD1 (5 bases). This receptor was identified in a man between 18 and 29 years old with type 1 diabetes. CDR3 sequence reads: CASSGGYYGYTF. The CDR3 region has the DNA TGTGCCAGTAGCGGGGGGTATTATGGCTACACCTTC.